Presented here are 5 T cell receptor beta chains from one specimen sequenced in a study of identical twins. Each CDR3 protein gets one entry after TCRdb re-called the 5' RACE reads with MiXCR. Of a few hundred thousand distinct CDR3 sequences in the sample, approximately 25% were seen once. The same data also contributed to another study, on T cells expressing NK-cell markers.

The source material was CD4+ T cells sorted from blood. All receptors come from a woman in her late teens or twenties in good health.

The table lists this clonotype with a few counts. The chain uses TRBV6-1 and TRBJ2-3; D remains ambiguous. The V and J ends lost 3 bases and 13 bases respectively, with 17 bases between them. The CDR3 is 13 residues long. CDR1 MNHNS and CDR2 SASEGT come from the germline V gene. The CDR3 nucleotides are TGTGCCAGCAGTGATACTCAGACCCAAGGGAAGTATTTT. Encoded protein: CASSDTQTQGKYF.

The CDR3 nucleotides read TGCGCCAGCAGCGCCTGGGTGGACGCAACCTACAATGAGCAGTTCTTC. This encodes CASSAWVDATYNEQFF. The J gene is TRBJ2-1, the V gene TRBV5-1; D call uncertain. V was trimmed by 4 bases and J by 2 bases, leaving 16 bases between them. Germline assignment: CDR1 SGHRS and CDR2 YFSETQ. There are 16 residues in the CDR3.

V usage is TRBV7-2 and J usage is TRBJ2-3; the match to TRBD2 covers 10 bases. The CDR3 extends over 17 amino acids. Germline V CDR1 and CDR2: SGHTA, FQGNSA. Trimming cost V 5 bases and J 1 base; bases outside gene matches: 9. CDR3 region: CASSPRGSGRGTDTQYF. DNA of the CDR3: TGTGCCAGCAGCCCTAGGGGGAGCGGGAGGGGCACAGATACGCAGTATTTT.

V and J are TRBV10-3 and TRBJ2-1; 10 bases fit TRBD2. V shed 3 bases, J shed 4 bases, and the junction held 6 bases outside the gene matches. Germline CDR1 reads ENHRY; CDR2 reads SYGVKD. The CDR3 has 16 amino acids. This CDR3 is CAISEPSGREYNEQFF. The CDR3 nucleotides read TGTGCCATCAGTGAACCAAGCGGGAGGGAATACAATGAGCAGTTCTTC.

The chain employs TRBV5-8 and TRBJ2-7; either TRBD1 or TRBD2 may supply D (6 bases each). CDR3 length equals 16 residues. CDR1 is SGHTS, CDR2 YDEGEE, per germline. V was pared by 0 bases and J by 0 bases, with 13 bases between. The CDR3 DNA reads TGTGCCAGCAGCTTGGGCCAGGGGAGGCCCTCCTACGAGCAGTACTTC. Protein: CASSLGQGRPSYEQYF.